Sequencing of this T cell receptor beta chain was carried out in a study of patients and donors after allogeneic stem cell transplantation. Ten or more counts support this clonotype. TCRdb analysed the RT-PCR reads with MiXCR anew, one entry per CDR3 protein. The sample includes about 87,000 distinct CDR3 sequences, 5% seen only once; the top ten take 2.6%. Material: blood, either unsorted or a sorted T cell fraction (not recorded which). The source is a human donor who was either an allogeneic HSCT recipient or a stem cell or donor lymphocyte infusion donor (not recorded which). It is not recorded whose cells these are; they may come from a transplant donor.

Written as DNA, the CDR3 is TGTGCCAGCAGTGAAGGGGGCTTCCCCTTCCCGTTCTTC. Translation gives CASSEGGFPFPFF. The genes are TRBV2 and TRBJ2-1; TRBD1 is a possible D gene (5 bases). The CDR3 sequence is 13 residues long. V was trimmed by 1 base and J by 15 bases, leaving 16 bases between them. Germline V gene data show CDR1 as SNHLY and CDR2 as FYNNEI. Looking up the rest from reference TRBV2 and TRBJ2-1 gives the full variable domain: EPEVTQTPSHQVTQMGQEVILRCVPISNHLYFYWYRQILGQKVEFLVSFYNNEISEKSEIFDDQFSVERPDGSNFTLKIRSTKLEDSAMYFCASSEGGFPFPFFGPGTRLTVL.